The 20 T cell receptor beta chains listed next were all sequenced from one sample in a study of blood T cell repertoires in COVID-19. Sequencing used immunoSEQ multiplex PCR; TCRdb keeps in-frame clones, though not all of them. The sample records about 210,000 clones, less than 90% being singletons. Material: peripheral blood. Receptors were obtained from a man aged 40-49 years with acute or convalescent COVID-19.

The V call is TRBV10-3, the J call TRBJ2-2, with a tentative D call TRBD1 (5 bases). Trimming took 2 bases from V and 0 from J, leaving 7 bases between them. Germline V lookup: CDR1 ENHRY, CDR2 SYGVKD. This CDR3 is 15 amino acids long. The DNA of the CDR3 is TGTGCCATCAGTGAGCGCAGGGCGAACACCGGGGAGCTGTTTTTT. It yields the protein CAISERRANTGELFF.

This clone was counted ten times or more. The genes are TRBV10-3 and TRBJ2-7, with 10 bases that match TRBD1. V trimming: 1 base; J trimming: 3 bases; junction bases outside the gene matches: 0. CDR1 is ENHRY and CDR2 is SYGVKD in the germline V gene. This CDR3 is 14 amino acids long. For the CDR3, the DNA is TGTGCCATCAGTGAGTGGGACAGGGGCTACGAGCAGTACTTC. This translates into CAISEWDRGYEQYF.

The chain couples TRBV19 to TRBJ1-4; TRBD1 aligns across 7 bases. Germline CDR1 LNHDA, CDR2 SQIVND (reference sequence). Trimming cost V 9 bases and J 16 bases; bases outside gene matches: 14. The CDR3 totals 12 residues. This CDR3 is CASHAPGGFEFF. The CDR3 DNA reads TGTGCCAGCCATGCACCAGGGGGATTCGAGTTTTTT.

V usage is TRBV20-1 and J usage is TRBJ1-2; TRBD1 is a possible D gene (5 bases). Germline CDR1 DFQATT, CDR2 SNEGSKA (reference sequence). The CDR3 spans 11 residues. V was clipped by 4 bases and J by 11 bases, with 14 bases between them. The CDR3 bases are TGCAGTGCTAACCCCGGGGGAGGGTACACCTTC. Its translation is CSANPGGGYTF.

The J gene is TRBJ1-2, the V gene TRBV28, with TRBD1 identical over 10 bases. In germline, CDR1 is MDHEN, CDR2 SYDVKM. Trimming cost V 3 bases and J 9 bases; bases outside gene matches: 4. CDR3 length: 13 residues. The CDR3 DNA reads as TGTGCCAGCAGTTTGGGACAGGGGCAGCGCTACACCTTC. Translation: CASSLGQGQRYTF.

The chain couples TRBV3-1 (or the pseudogene TRBV3-2) to TRBJ2-7; the match to TRBD1 covers 7 bases. V trimming: 6 bases; J trimming: 13 bases; junction bases outside the gene matches: 9. The CDR3 length is 11 residues. Per the germline V gene, CDR1 is LGHDT and CDR2 is YNNKEL (reference sequence). DNA for the CDR3: TGTGCCAGCAGTCTCGGACAGGCACAATACTTC. It codes for CASSLGQAQYF.

The V and J genes are TRBV5-5 and TRBJ2-7; a weak D match, TRBD2 (5 bases). Germline V gene lookup returns CDR1 SGHKS and CDR2 YYEKEE (reference sequence). Trimming took off 3 bases at V and 2 bases at J, with 15 bases between the two ends. This CDR3 is built from 15 residues. The CDR3 spells CASSSAGGPTYEQYF. The CDR3 nucleotides are TGTGCCAGCAGCTCCGCGGGCGGACCAACCTACGAGCAGTACTTC.

The chain employs TRBV9 and TRBJ2-7; 10 nucleotides line up with TRBD1. Germline loops: CDR1 SGDLS, CDR2 YYNGEE. With V trimmed by 0 bases and J by 3 bases, 6 bases remained unmatched. CDR3 length: 16 amino acids. In DNA, the CDR3 is TGTGCCAGCAGCGTAGCTGGGACAGGGGCCGTCTACGAGCAGTACTTC. Translating gives CASSVAGTGAVYEQYF.

This rearrangement joins TRBV6-6 to TRBJ2-7, with 8 bases lining up with TRBD1. This CDR3 region has 16 residues. CDR1 is MNHNY and CDR2 is SVGAGI in the germline V gene (reference sequence). With 5 bases clipped from V and 2 bases from J, the junction kept 11 bases outside the gene matches. CDR3 DNA: TGTGCCAGCAGTCACCCCGGACAGGGTTGGGCCTACGAGCAGTACTTC. It is translated as CASSHPGQGWAYEQYF.

V usage is TRBV3-1 (or the pseudogene TRBV3-2) and J usage is TRBJ2-7, with 14 nucleotides matching TRBD2. The germline gives CDR1 LGHDT, CDR2 YNNKEL (reference sequence). With 1 base clipped from V and 0 bases from J, the junction kept 11 bases outside the gene matches. This CDR3 comprises 20 residues. CDR3 in DNA: TGTGCCAGCAGCCAAGTAGTTCCAGGGACTAGCGGGGGCCGCTCCTACGAGCAGTACTTC. Protein product: CASSQVVPGTSGGRSYEQYF.

The chain combines TRBV7-9 with TRBJ1-1; D remains ambiguous. This CDR3 is 14 amino acids long. Germline V gene lookup returns CDR1 SEHNR and CDR2 FQNEAQ (reference sequence). Trimming left V 4 bases short and J 9 bases short, with 18 bases between. The CDR3 loop is CASSSGNTPEKAFF. The CDR3 bases are TGTGCCAGCAGCTCCGGGAACACGCCGGAGAAAGCTTTCTTT.

The genes are TRBV6-2 or TRBV6-3 and TRBJ2-7, with TRBD1 identical over 7 bases. The germline gives CDR1 MNHEY, CDR2 SVGEGT. The ends lost 0 bases at V and 4 bases at J; junction bases unmatched: 3. CDR3 length: 14 residues. This CDR3 is CASSYSRQGYEQYF. The CDR3 DNA reads TGTGCCAGCAGTTACTCCAGACAGGGATACGAGCAGTACTTC.

The DNA for the CDR3 is TGCAGCGGGGAGGTTATGAACACTGAAGCTTTCTTT. Translating it yields CSGEVMNTEAFF. This chain uses TRBV29-1 with TRBJ1-1; D not resolved. V lost 7 bases, J lost 0 bases, and 9 bases lay in between. The CDR3 spans 12 residues. Germline V CDR1 and CDR2: SQVTM, ANQGSEA.

The DNA for the CDR3 is TGTGCCATCAGTGACCGCGGGGGATCCTACGAGCAGTACTTC. This sequence encodes CAISDRGGSYEQYF. This chain connects TRBV10-3 to TRBJ2-7, with TRBD2 identical over 7 bases. In germline, CDR1 is ENHRY, CDR2 SYGVKD. The CDR3 totals 14 residues. Trimming removed 3 bases from V and 1 base from J; junction bases left unmatched: 3.

The rearrangement uses TRBV5-1 and TRBJ1-1; no clear D. The CDR3 length is 14 residues. Germline V gives CDR1 SGHRS, CDR2 YFSETQ. The V gene lost 0 bases and the J gene lost 10 bases, with 16 bases spanning the gap. CDR3 region: CASSLGAGRGVAFF. DNA for the CDR3: TGCGCCAGCAGCTTGGGGGCCGGCCGGGGTGTAGCTTTCTTT.

V is TRBV30 and J is TRBJ2-7; no clear D gene. Between the trimmed V and J ends, which lost 1 base and 7 bases, there was a span of 11 bases. The CDR3 sequence is 12 residues long. CDR1 and CDR2 from the germline V gene are GTSNPN and SVGIG (reference sequence). CDR3 in amino acids: CAWSDRWREQYF. The CDR3 DNA follows: TGTGCCTGGAGTGATCGCTGGCGGGAGCAGTACTTC.

This chain uses TRBV5-1 with TRBJ2-7; 8 bases are a match to TRBD2. V gave up 1 base and J gave up 4 bases; unmatched junction bases: 4. Germline-derived CDR1 and CDR2 are SGHRS and YFSETQ. This CDR3 has 14 residues. The CDR3 sequence: CASSLREGQYEQYF. The CDR3 bases are TGCGCCAGCAGCTTGCGGGAGGGCCAATACGAGCAGTACTTC.

The rearrangement links TRBV5-5 to TRBJ2-3; 9 nucleotides line up with TRBD1. The length of the CDR3 is 16 residues. The germline gives CDR1 SGHKS, CDR2 YYEKEE (reference sequence). The J segment lost 3 bases and the V segment lost 3 bases, leaving 8 bases of the junction unmatched. CDR3 protein: CASSWMGGQGTDTQYF. In nucleotides, the CDR3 is TGTGCCAGCAGCTGGATGGGGGGACAGGGAACAGATACGCAGTATTTT.

The chain couples TRBV18 to TRBJ1-1; TRBD1 is a possible D gene (6 bases). Trimming shortened V by 3 bases and J by 1 base, and 12 bases separated the two germline ends. Germline CDR1 and CDR2: KGHSH and LQKENI. The length of the CDR3 is 15 residues. CDR3 sequence reads: CASSPRQATNTEAFF. The CDR3, as DNA: TGTGCCAGCTCACCTAGACAGGCGACGAACACTGAAGCTTTCTTT.

This clone occurred once. The V and J genes are TRBV27 and TRBJ2-7, with 7 bases aligning to TRBD2. The CDR3 is 14 amino acids. From germline, CDR1 is MNHEY and CDR2 SMNVEV (reference sequence). Trimming took 3 bases from V and 5 from J; bases not matched to a gene: 7. The CDR3 DNA follows: TGTGCCAGCAGTTTGGGGGGAGGGCTACACGAGCAGTACTTC. It translates to CASSLGGGLHEQYF.